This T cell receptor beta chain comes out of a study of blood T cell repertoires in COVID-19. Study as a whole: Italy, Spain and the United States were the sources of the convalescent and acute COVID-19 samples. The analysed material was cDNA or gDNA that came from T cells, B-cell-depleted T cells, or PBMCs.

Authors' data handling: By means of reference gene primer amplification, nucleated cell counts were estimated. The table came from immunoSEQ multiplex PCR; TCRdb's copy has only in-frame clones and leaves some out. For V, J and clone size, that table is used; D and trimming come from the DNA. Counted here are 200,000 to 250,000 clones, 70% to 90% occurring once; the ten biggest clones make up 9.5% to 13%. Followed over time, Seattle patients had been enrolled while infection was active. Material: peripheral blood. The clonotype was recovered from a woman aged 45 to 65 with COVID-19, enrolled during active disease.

In DNA, the CDR3 is TGTGCCAGCAGTTTTACCGGGACAGGAATATACGAGCAGTACTTC. This gives the protein CASSFTGTGIYEQYF. The gene calls are TRBV7-3 and TRBJ2-7; 8 bases match TRBD1. Germline values: CDR1 SGHTA, CDR2 FQGTGA. The CDR3 runs 15 residues. With 6 bases clipped from V and 4 bases from J, the junction kept 11 bases outside the gene matches.